A single sample gave rise to the 9 T cell receptor beta chains below, sequenced in a study of response to subunit inactivated influenza vaccine. TCRdb called the RT-PCR reads again in MiXCR, with one record for every CDR3 protein. The data hold 450,000 to 550,000 distinct CDR3 sequences, with around 25% observed a single time. The input for sequencing was CD4+ T cells sorted from PBMCs, taken 5 days after vaccination. These TCRs come from a man in his fifties who received an inactivated influenza vaccine.

V gene TRBV20-1 combines with J gene TRBJ2-5; D uncertain. The germline CDR1 and CDR2 sequences are DFQATT and SNEGSKA (reference sequence). V was clipped by 6 bases and J by 3 bases, with 14 bases between them. The CDR3 extends over 13 amino acids. The chain's CDR3 is CSASDGLKETQYF. CDR3 coding DNA: TGCAGTGCCTCAGATGGCCTTAAAGAGACCCAGTACTTC.

The chain has TRBV5-4 and TRBJ2-3, with 7 bases matching TRBD1. V lost 4 bases to trimming and J lost 3 bases; unmatched junction nucleotides: 14. CDR3 size: 17 residues. Germline V gene lookup returns CDR1 SGHNT and CDR2 YYREEE (reference sequence). This chain's CDR3 is CASSPRTGLFSTDTQYF. DNA of the CDR3: TGTGCCAGCAGCCCACGGACAGGTCTATTTTCAACAGATACGCAGTATTTT.

The CDR3: CASSYSQTDTEAFF. Written as DNA, the CDR3 is TGTGCCAGCAGTTACTCCCAGACGGACACTGAAGCTTTCTTT. The chain is built from TRBV6-5 and TRBJ1-1, with D unclear. Deletions cut 0 bases from V and 3 bases from J, with 8 bases between. The CDR3 runs to 14 residues. The germline gives CDR1 MNHEY, CDR2 SVGAGI.

This clonotype was recorded only once. The rearrangement joins TRBV27 to TRBJ2-5; D unresolved. This CDR3 region has 14 residues. V was pared by 6 bases and J by 4 bases, with 15 bases between. The V gene's germline CDR1 is MNHEY and CDR2 SMNVEV (reference sequence). CDR3 nucleotide sequence: TGTGCCAGCAGCACTTTTAAGGGTCGAGAGACCCAGTACTTC. It encodes CASSTFKGRETQYF.

This chain connects TRBV21-1 to TRBJ2-1; TRBD2 was called by the table and not checked on the DNA. TRBV21-1 is termed a pseudogene. There are 16 residues in the CDR3. The CDR3 is CASSKEREGLVDEQFF. In nucleotides, the CDR3 is TGTGCCAGCAGCAAAGAGCGGGAGGGCCTGGTCGATGAGCAGTTCTTC.

V usage is TRBV18 and J usage is TRBJ1-5; possible D gene TRBD1, 5 bases. Between the trimmed V and J ends, which lost 4 bases and 7 bases, there was a span of 17 bases. Germline V gene sequence: CDR1 KGHSH, CDR2 LQKENI. The CDR3 is 15 residues long. CDR3 DNA sequence: TGTGCCAGCTCACTTTACGGAGTGGGGGACCAGCCCCAGCATTTT. The encoded protein is CASSLYGVGDQPQHF.

This clonotype appeared a few times. The chain uses TRBV7-3 and TRBJ2-1, with TRBD2 identical over 9 bases. The CDR3 is made up of 15 amino acids. Germline values: CDR1 SGHTA, CDR2 FQGTGA. V dropped 2 bases and J dropped 6; count of bases not matched to a gene: 5. CDR3 in amino acids: CASSLRLAAINEQFF. The CDR3 DNA follows: TGTGCCAGCAGCTTACGACTAGCGGCAATCAATGAGCAGTTCTTC.

This clonotype occurred a few times. The rearrangement uses TRBV12-3 or TRBV12-4 and TRBJ2-3; TRBD2 is a possible D gene (7 bases). Trimming left V 6 bases short and J 3 bases short, with 16 bases between. This CDR3 is built from 15 residues. DNA of the CDR3: TGTGCCAGCAGCTGGGGGGCGGGGGCAACAGATACGCAGTATTTT. Protein product: CASSWGAGATDTQYF.

The V gene is TRBV7-9, the J gene TRBJ2-7; D is perhaps TRBD1 (6 bases). The CDR3 is 17 amino acids. Germline lookup yields CDR1 SEHNR and CDR2 FQNEAQ (reference sequence). The ends were cut back, 5 bases at V and 0 bases at J, with 20 bases in the middle. The CDR3 DNA reads as TGTGCCAGCAGCCCAGGGTTGGGACAAGGGAGCTCCTACGAGCAGTACTTC. Translated: CASSPGLGQGSSYEQYF.